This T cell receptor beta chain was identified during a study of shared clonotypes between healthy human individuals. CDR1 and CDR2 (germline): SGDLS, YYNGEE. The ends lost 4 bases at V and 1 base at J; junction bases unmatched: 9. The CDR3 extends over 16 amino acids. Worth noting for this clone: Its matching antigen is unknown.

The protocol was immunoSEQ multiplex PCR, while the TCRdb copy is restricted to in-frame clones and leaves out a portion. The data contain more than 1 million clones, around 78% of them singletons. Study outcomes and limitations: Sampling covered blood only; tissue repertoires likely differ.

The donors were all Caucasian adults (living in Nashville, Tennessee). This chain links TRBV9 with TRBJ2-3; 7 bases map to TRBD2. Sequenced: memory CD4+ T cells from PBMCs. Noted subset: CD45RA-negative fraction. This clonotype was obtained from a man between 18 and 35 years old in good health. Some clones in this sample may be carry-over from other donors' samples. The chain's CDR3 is CASSSRDYPGTDTQYF. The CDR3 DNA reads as TGTGCCAGCAGCTCTCGGGACTATCCAGGCACAGATACGCAGTATTTT.